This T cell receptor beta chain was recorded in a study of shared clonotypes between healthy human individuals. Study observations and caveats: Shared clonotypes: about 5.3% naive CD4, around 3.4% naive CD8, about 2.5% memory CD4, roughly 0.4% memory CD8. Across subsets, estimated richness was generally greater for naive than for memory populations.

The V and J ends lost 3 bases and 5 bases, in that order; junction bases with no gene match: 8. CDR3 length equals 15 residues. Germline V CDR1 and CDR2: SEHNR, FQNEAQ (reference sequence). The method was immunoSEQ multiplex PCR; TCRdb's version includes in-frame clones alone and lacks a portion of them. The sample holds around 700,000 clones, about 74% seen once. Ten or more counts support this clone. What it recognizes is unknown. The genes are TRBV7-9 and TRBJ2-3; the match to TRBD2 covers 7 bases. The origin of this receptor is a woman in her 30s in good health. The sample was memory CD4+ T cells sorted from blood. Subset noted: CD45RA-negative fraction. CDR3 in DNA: TGTGCCAGCAGCTTTTGGGGCGGGAGAGTAGATACGCAGTATTTT. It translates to CASSFWGGRVDTQYF.